A single sample is the source of the 10 T cell receptor beta chains below, sequenced in a study of T cell repertoires in cytomegalovirus infection. TCRdb passed the reads through MiXCR, listing each CDR3 protein once. The data show roughly 250,000 distinct CDR3 sequences, under 25% seen once. Sequenced sample: CD8+ T cells from PBMCs. Receptor source: a human donor in good health (CMV status not recorded). Some clones in this sample may be carry-over from other donors' samples.

On this clonotype: Germline is not matched at one junction end, which may reflect a read error. The chain combines TRBV20-1 with TRBJ1-2, with 7 bases that match TRBD1. Germline V gives CDR1 DFQATT, CDR2 SNEGSKA (reference sequence). CDR3 length equals 9 residues. CDR3 region: CSVTRDRDF. The CDR3 DNA is TGCAGTGTTACCCGGGACAGAGATTTC.

The chain couples TRBV27 to TRBJ2-2, with 9 positions matching TRBD1. Germline CDR1 MNHEY, CDR2 SMNVEV (reference sequence). CDR3 length equals 14 residues. J gave up 2 bases and V 8 bases, and 3 bases lay outside the gene matches. The CDR3 loop reads CASLTGGNTGELFF. Here the CDR3 DNA reads TGTGCCAGCTTAACAGGGGGCAACACCGGGGAGCTGTTTTTT.

This clonotype was counted many times. CDR3 DNA: TGTGCCAGCACCTTGGCAGGGCCCGCAGATACGCAGTATTTT. Its translation: CASTLAGPADTQYF. The J gene is TRBJ2-3, the V gene TRBV28; the D gene is possibly TRBD1 (5 bases). The CDR3 sequence is 14 residues long. CDR1 is MDHEN, CDR2 SYDVKM, per germline. Trimming removed 7 bases from V and 4 bases from J, with 15 bases in between.

This clonotype was detected many times. The chain has TRBV7-3 and TRBJ2-7; a possible D gene is TRBD1 (6 bases). Germline V CDR1 and CDR2: SGHTA, FQGTGA. The CDR3 has 14 residues. Trimming left V 5 bases short and J 6 bases short, with 17 bases between. The DNA of the CDR3 is TGTGCCAGCAGCACTGATCCGGGACACCCCGAGCAGTACTTC. Residues: CASSTDPGHPEQYF.

This chain joins TRBV7-9 and TRBJ1-2; D is undetermined. Trimming stripped 4 bases from V and 4 bases from J, with 10 bases between. This CDR3 contains 13 residues. The germline CDR1 and CDR2 sequences are SEHNR and FQNEAQ (reference sequence). The CDR3 region is CASSSGLGYGYTF. CDR3 bases: TGTGCCAGCAGCTCGGGATTGGGCTATGGCTACACCTTC.

The sample holds many counts of this clonotype. The CDR3 region has the DNA TGTGCCAGCAGCGATTGGAGACAGGGGAGGTACGAGCAGTACTTC. It specifies CASSDWRQGRYEQYF. The chain combines TRBV7-8 with TRBJ2-7, with 8 bases lining up with TRBD1. The V gene's germline CDR1 is SGHVS and CDR2 FQNEAQ. This CDR3 spans 15 amino acids. The ends lost 5 bases at V and 4 bases at J; junction bases unmatched: 10.

This clonotype was seen ten or more times. The genes are TRBV7-9 and TRBJ2-7; no reliable D call. CDR3 size: 11 residues. Germline lookup yields CDR1 SEHNR and CDR2 FQNEAQ (reference sequence). Trimming pared 7 bases from V and 7 bases from J, leaving 11 bases between. The CDR3 nucleotides are TGTGCCAGCACCCCGGCGGAGGAGCAGTACTTC. This translates into CASTPAEEQYF.

This clonotype was counted only a few times. The chain couples TRBV6-2 or TRBV6-3 to TRBJ2-2; 8 nucleotides agree with TRBD2. With 2 bases clipped from V and 4 bases from J, the junction kept 12 bases outside the gene matches. The CDR3 is 18 amino acids. Germline V gene sequence: CDR1 MNHEY, CDR2 SVGEGT. The CDR3 sequence is CASSYQNPGLGGTGELFF. CDR3 bases: TGTGCCAGCAGTTACCAGAATCCGGGACTAGGAGGCACCGGGGAGCTGTTTTTT.

The chain uses TRBV25-1 and TRBJ2-1; 8 bases fit TRBD1. Germline-derived CDR1 and CDR2 are MGHDK and SYGVNS. The CDR3 has 15 amino acids. The junction had 6 bases not matched to a gene; V was cut back by 5 bases and J by 3 bases. The DNA for the CDR3 is TGTGCCAGCAGTCCAGGACAGGGCTTCTACAATGAGCAGTTCTTC. Translation gives CASSPGQGFYNEQFF.

This clonotype was counted ten times or more. The chain employs TRBV7-2 and TRBJ1-6; D is unresolved. With 5 bases removed from V and 9 bases from J, the gap between germline ends came to 17 bases. CDR3 length: 15 amino acids. The germline V gene encodes CDR1 SGHTA and CDR2 FQGNSA. The CDR3 DNA is TGTGCCAGCAGCCTAAGTTGGGCAGCGTCTTCACCCCTCCACTTT. Translating gives CASSLSWAASSPLHF.